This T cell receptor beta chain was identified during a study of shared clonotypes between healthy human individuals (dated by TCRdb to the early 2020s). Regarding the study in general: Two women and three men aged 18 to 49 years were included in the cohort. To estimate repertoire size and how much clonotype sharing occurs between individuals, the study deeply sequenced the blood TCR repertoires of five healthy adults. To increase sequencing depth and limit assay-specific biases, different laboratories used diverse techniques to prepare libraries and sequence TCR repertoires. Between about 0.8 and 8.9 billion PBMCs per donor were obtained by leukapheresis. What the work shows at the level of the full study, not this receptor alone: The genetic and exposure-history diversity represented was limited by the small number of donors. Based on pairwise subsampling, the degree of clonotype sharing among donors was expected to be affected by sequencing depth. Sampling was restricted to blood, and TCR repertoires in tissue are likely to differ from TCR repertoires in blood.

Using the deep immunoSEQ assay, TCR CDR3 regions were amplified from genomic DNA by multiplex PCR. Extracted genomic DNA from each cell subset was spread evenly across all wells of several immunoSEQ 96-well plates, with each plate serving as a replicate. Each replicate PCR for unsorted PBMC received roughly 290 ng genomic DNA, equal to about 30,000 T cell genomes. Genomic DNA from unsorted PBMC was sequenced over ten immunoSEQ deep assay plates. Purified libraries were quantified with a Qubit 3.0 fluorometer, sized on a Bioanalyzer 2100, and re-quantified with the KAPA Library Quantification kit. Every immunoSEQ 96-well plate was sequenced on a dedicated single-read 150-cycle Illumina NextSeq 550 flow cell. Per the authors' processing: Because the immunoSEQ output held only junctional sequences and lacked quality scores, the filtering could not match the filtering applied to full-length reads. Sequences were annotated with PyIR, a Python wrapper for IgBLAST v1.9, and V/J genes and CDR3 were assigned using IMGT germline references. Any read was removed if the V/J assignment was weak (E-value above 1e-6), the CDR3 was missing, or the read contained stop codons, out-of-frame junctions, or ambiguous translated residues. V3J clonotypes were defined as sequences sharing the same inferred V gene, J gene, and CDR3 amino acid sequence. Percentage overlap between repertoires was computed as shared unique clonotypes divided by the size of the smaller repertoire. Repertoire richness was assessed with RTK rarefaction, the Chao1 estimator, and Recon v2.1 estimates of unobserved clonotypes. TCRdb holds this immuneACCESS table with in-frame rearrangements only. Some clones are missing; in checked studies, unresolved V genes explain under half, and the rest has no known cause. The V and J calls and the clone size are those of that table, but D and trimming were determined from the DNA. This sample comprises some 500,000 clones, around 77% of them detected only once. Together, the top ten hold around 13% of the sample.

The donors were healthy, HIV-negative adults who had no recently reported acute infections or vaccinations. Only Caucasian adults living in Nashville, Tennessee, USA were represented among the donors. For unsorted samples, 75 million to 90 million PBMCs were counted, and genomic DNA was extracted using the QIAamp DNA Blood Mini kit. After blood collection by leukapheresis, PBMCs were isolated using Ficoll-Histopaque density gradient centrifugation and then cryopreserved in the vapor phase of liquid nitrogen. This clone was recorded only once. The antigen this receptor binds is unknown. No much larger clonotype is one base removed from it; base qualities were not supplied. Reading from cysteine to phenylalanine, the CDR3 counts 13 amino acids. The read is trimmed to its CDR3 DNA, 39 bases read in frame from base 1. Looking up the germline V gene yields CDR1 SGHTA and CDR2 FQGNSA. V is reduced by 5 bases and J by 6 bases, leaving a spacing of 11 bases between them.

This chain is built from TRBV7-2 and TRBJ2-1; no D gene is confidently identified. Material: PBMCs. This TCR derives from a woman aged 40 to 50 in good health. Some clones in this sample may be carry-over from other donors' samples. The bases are TGTGCCAGCAGCCAACAGCGATCCAATGAGCAGTTCTTC. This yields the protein CASSQQRSNEQFF.